Here is one TCR beta chain with its context. Some clones are missing from TCRdb's copy, which holds only in-frame ones; the method was immunoSEQ multiplex PCR. The sample lists under 50,000 clones, around nine tenths seen once, with approximately 0.6% in the top ten. This specimen comes from a study of T cell changes during pregnancy in multiple sclerosis. The sequence came from a female donor with multiple sclerosis, enrolled in a pregnancy study. The sequenced sample was CD4+ T cells from peripheral blood mononuclear cells, obtained before pregnancy.

CDR3 in amino acids: CASSLTPGGNTGELFF. For the CDR3, the DNA is TGCGCCAGCAGCTTGACCCCAGGGGGTAACACCGGGGAGCTGTTTTTT. The V and J genes are TRBV5-1 and TRBJ2-2; 7 positions agree with TRBD1. Germline assignment: CDR1 SGHRS and CDR2 YFSETQ. The CDR3 totals 16 residues. Unmatched junction bases numbered 5, after V lost 1 base and J lost 2 bases.